This T cell receptor beta chain was obtained from a study of OX40 agonist ivuxolimab in advanced cancers. Across the whole study: At about 82% male, the cohort had a mean age of roughly 60 years, ranging from roughly 20 to 80. Points from the study as a whole: Researchers did not establish what antigens the expanded peripheral T cells target.

About this clone: The antigen is undetermined.

Trimming removed 5 bases at V and 4 bases at J, with 15 bases between. The germline V gene encodes CDR1 SGHTA and CDR2 FQGNSA. The CDR3 loop spans 15 amino acids. Sequencing was performed with immunoSEQ multiplex PCR; in TCRdb, only in-frame clones are kept and a portion is missing. The sample lists about 78,000 clones, under 90% occurring once. The TCR originated in an adult with an advanced solid tumor such as melanoma, head and neck, liver or kidney cancer. Specimen: CD4+ or CD8+ T cells sorted from blood, collected in a trial of the OX40 agonist ivuxolimab. The chain has TRBV7-2 and TRBJ1-5; D uncertain. CDR3 sequence: CASSRRGGMNQPQHF. As DNA, the CDR3 is TGTGCCAGCAGCCGACGGGGAGGGATGAATCAGCCCCAGCATTTT.